This T cell receptor beta chain appears in the sequencing data of a study of T cells in Graves' hyperthyroidism and ophthalmopathy. Study outcomes and limitations: Researchers found most expanded thyroid clonotypes above 0.001 in blood as well. Ophthalmopathy was predicted by the model a median of approximately 6 months ahead of onset.

Amplification of TCR beta CDR3 regions used RNA as the template. Initially, a first-round RT-PCR of the TCR CDR3 employed the HTBI primer set. Each CDR3 protein is one row after TCRdb ran MiXCR on the multiplex PCR reads. The profile covers fewer than 900,000 distinct CDR3 sequences, with roughly 15% appearing a single time and under 8.5% taken by the ten largest. V lost 3 bases and J 4 bases, leaving 13 bases between the germline ends. The CDR3 has 15 residues. CDR1 SGHVS and CDR2 FQNEAQ come from the germline V gene. Concerning this clonotype: Its cognate antigen is unknown.

Newly diagnosed hyperthyroidism, duration under 2 months, in patients aged 18 to 65. Uncontrolled infection, other autoimmune disease, pregnancy or lactation disqualified patients from enrolment. The sequenced sample was blood. This receptor was identified in a man between 18 and 35 years old with Graves' hyperthyroidism. V and J are TRBV7-8 and TRBJ2-1; maybe TRBD2 (5 bases). In nucleotides, the CDR3 is TGTGCCAGCAGCTTCAAGCGGAACCCTTACAATGAGCAGTTCTTC. It is translated as CASSFKRNPYNEQFF.